Described below is a single T cell receptor beta chain sequence and its context. The antigen is unknown. Repertoires were generated with immunoSEQ multiplex PCR, while TCRdb's copy carries only in-frame clones and drops some. Of about 2 million clones in the sample, roughly 95% were seen once. CDR3 length equals 14 residues. V lost 6 bases and J lost 0, with 11 bases in between. CDR1 is LGHNT, CDR2 FRNRAP, per germline. Positively selected for CCR7, the CD45RO-negative cells used as naive CD8 cells excluded terminally differentiated effector memory CD45RA+ cells. The data were taken from a study of shared clonotypes between healthy human individuals. Turning to the study itself: Participating donors consisted of two women and three men aged 18 to 49. Plates per donor: three CD4 naive, three CD4 memory, two CD8 naive, one CD8 memory. Whole-study findings and limits: Rarefaction showed that sequencing of sorted subsets was incomplete (despite large depth). The naive CD4 repertoires of a handful of donors were compared, and roughly 5% of clonotypes were shared.

The sequence came from a man aged 18 to 29 in good health. The chain couples TRBV12-5 to TRBJ2-5, with D possibly TRBD2 on 5 matching bases. The sequenced material came from naive CD8+ T cells sorted from blood. The CDR3 DNA is TGTGCTAGTGGCGACGACTACAACCAAGAGACCCAGTACTTC. Translation gives CASGDDYNQETQYF.